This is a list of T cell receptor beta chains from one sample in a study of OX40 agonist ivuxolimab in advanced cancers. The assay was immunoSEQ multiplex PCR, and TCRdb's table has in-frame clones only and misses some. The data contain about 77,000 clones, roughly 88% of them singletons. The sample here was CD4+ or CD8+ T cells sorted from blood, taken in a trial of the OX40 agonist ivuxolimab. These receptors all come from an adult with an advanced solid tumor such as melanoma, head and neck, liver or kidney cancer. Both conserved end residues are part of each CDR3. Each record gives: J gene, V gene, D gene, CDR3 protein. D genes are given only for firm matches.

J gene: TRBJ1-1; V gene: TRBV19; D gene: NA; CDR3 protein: CASQRTENTEAFF
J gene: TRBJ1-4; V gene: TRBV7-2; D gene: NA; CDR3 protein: CASSNGPGGEKLFF
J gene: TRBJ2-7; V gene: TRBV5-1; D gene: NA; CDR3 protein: CASSLGGGTAAYEQYF
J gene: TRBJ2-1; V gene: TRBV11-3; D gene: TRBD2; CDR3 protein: CASSLRGGSTYNEQFF
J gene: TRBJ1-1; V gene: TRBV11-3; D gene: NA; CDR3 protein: CASSLAPGANTEAFF
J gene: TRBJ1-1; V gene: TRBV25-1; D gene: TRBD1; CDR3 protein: CASSVQGRGTEAFF
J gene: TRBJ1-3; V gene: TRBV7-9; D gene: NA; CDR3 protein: CASSQRGVSGNTIYF
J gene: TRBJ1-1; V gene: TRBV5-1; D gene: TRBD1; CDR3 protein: CASSLETGKWNTEAFF
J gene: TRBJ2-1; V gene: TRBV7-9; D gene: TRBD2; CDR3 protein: CASSFGTSGYNEQFF
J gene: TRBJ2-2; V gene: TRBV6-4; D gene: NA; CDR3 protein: CASSVQGTGELFF
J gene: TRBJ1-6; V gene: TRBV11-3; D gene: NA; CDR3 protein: CASSRNTGDSPLHF